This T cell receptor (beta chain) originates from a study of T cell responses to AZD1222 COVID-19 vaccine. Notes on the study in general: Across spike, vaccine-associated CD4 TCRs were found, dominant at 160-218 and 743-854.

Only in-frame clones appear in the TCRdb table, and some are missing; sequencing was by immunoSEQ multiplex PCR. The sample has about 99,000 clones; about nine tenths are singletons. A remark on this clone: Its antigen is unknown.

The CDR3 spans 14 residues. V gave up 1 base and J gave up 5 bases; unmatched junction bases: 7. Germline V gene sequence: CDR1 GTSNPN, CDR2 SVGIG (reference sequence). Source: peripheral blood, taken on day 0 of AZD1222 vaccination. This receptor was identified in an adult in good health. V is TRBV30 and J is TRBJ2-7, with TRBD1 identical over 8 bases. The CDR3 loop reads CAWSGGQGYHEQYF. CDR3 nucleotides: TGTGCCTGGAGTGGCGGACAGGGTTACCACGAGCAGTACTTC.